This TCR beta chain was captured by sequencing in a study of naive and memory T cell subsets. General study results and limits: In CD4 and CD8 cells, diversity dropped from naive through EMRA. Possibly reflecting memory cells re-expressing CD45RA, a few larger clonotypes occurred in naive repertoires, especially CD8. Clonotypes here are unpaired alpha or beta chain sequences.

The beta constant-region primer was an equimolar mix of two oligonucleotides covering TRBC1 and TRBC2. Nested alpha and beta constant-region primers with the SP2 primer drove four PCR rounds on ligated cDNA. A 12-nucleotide UMI and the SP2 primer were added to the cDNA 3' end by oligonucleotide ligation. TCRdb called the UMI-ligation and nested PCR reads again in MiXCR, with one record for every CDR3 protein. The data show fewer than 150,000 distinct CDR3 sequences, with approximately 20% seen just once and about 0.6% held by the top ten. Four subsets defined by CD45RA and CD27 were sorted after CD3, CD4, CD8 and live/dead staining. V lost 0 bases, J lost 4 bases, and 10 bases lay in between. The CDR3 runs 14 residues. Germline V gene sequence: CDR1 MGHRA, CDR2 YSYEKL. This clonotype turned up a few times. Its specificity is not known.

The rearrangement links TRBV4-1 to TRBJ2-7, with D unclear. The receptor was isolated from a human donor in good health. Sequencing was carried out using naive CD8+ T cells from blood. CDR3 protein: CASSQERLGYEQYF. For the CDR3, the DNA is TGCGCCAGCAGCCAAGAGAGGCTTGGTTACGAGCAGTACTTC.